This entry lists 15 T cell receptor beta chains sequenced from one sample in a study of T cells after yellow fever vaccination. TCRdb reprocessed the 5' RACE reads via MiXCR and lists one record per CDR3 protein. The sample has 50,000 to 75,000 distinct CDR3 sequences, more than 5.5% seen once. This sample comprised CD8+ T cells sorted from PBMCs, obtained on the day of the first yellow fever vaccination. The receptors come from a man aged 18 to 35 who received the YFV17D yellow fever vaccine.

At least ten counts were recorded for this clonotype. This rearrangement joins TRBV12-3 or TRBV12-4 to TRBJ2-1; 7 bases match TRBD2. The CDR3 length is 13 residues. After removal of 3 bases from V and 4 bases from J, the junction contained 0 bases not matched to a gene. The CDR3 nucleotides read TGTGCCAGCAGTTTGGGAGGGTACAATGAGCAGTTCTTC. It codes for CASSLGGYNEQFF.

This clonotype was counted many times. The chain is built from TRBV19 and TRBJ2-5; 7 bases line up with TRBD2. This CDR3 is 15 amino acids long. Per germline, CDR1 LNHDA and CDR2 SQIVND (reference sequence). V lost 4 bases, J lost 4 bases, and 9 bases stayed unmatched. The CDR3 is CASSTPGLFRETQYF. CDR3 DNA sequence: TGTGCCAGTAGTACACCGGGACTATTTAGAGAGACCCAGTACTTC.

This clonotype was observed many times. The gene calls are TRBV7-9 and TRBJ2-5; 12 positions agree with TRBD2. Germline V CDR1 and CDR2: SEHNR, FQNEAQ (reference sequence). CDR3 length: 17 amino acids. The V segment lost 1 base and the J segment 1 base; nucleotides outside the gene matches: 4. CDR3 coding DNA: TGTGCCAGCAGCTTAGTTGGGGGACTAGCGGGCCAAGAGACCCAGTACTTC. It encodes CASSLVGGLAGQETQYF.

This clonotype was seen a few times. The V and J genes are TRBV7-2 and TRBJ2-1; 7 bases match TRBD1. CDR1 is SGHTA and CDR2 is FQGNSA in the germline V gene. The CDR3 covers 12 residues. The V and J ends lost 5 bases and 10 bases, in that order; junction bases with no gene match: 5. CDR3 protein: CASSETGWEQFF. The CDR3 region has the DNA TGTGCCAGCAGCGAGACAGGGTGGGAGCAGTTCTTC.

This clonotype was detected many times. V and J are TRBV7-9 and TRBJ2-5; TRBD2 is a possible D gene (6 bases). The CDR3 consists of 16 residues. Trimming stripped 5 bases from V and 4 bases from J, with 20 bases between. The germline gives CDR1 SEHNR, CDR2 FQNEAQ (reference sequence). The CDR3 spells CASSPSDLSEGETQYF. The CDR3 DNA reads as TGTGCCAGCAGCCCGTCGGACCTCTCGGAGGGAGAGACCCAGTACTTC.

This clonotype showed up many times. The chain uses TRBV6-2 or TRBV6-3 and TRBJ2-5, with D unresolved. Trimming took 4 bases from V and 5 from J, leaving 11 bases between them. Germline V lookup: CDR1 MNHEY, CDR2 SVGEGT. The CDR3 is 13 residues long. CDR3 region: CASSSSAGETQYF. CDR3 DNA: TGTGCCAGCAGTTCCTCCGCCGGGGAGACCCAGTACTTC.

The V call is TRBV29-1, the J call TRBJ1-1; no definite D call. The germline CDR1 and CDR2 sequences are SQVTM and ANQGSEA. Trimming left V 7 bases short and J 0 bases short, with 3 bases between. This CDR3 comprises 10 residues. CDR3 DNA: TGCAGCGCCCTGAACACTGAAGCTTTCTTT. Its translation: CSALNTEAFF.

Many counts were recorded for this clonotype. The chain recombines TRBV7-9 with TRBJ2-7; D is unclear. Germline V lookup: CDR1 SEHNR, CDR2 FQNEAQ (reference sequence). Trimming removed 1 base from V and 5 bases from J, with 9 bases in between. The CDR3 covers 13 residues. The CDR3 loop is CASSLVVGHEQYF. The CDR3 nucleotides are TGTGCCAGCAGCTTAGTGGTCGGCCACGAGCAGTACTTC.

This clonotype occurred a few times. The chain combines TRBV9 with TRBJ2-2, with a tentative D call TRBD1 (5 bases). Germline-derived CDR1 and CDR2 are SGDLS and YYNGEE. The CDR3 loop spans 12 amino acids. The V end lost 3 bases, the J end lost 9 bases, and 9 bases lay between the germline ends. DNA for the CDR3: TGTGCCAGCAGCGGACAGACGAGGGAGCTGTTTTTT. It codes for CASSGQTRELFF.

There are many counts of this clonotype. The chain is built from TRBV28 and TRBJ2-2; D remains unclear. Germline V gene lookup returns CDR1 MDHEN and CDR2 SYDVKM. Trimming shortened V by 8 bases and J by 1 base, and 14 bases separated the two germline ends. There are 15 residues in the CDR3. The CDR3 region is CASARIRVNTGELFF. The DNA for the CDR3 is TGTGCCAGCGCCAGGATCCGGGTGAACACCGGGGAGCTGTTTTTT.

A remark on this clonotype: One end of the junction is discordant with germline, which a read error may explain. The J gene is TRBJ1-1, the V gene TRBV11-2, with unresolved D. Germline assignment: CDR1 SGHAT and CDR2 FQNNGV. The CDR3 totals 12 residues. This CDR3 reads CASSSPGTKAFF. The CDR3 DNA reads as TGTGCCAGCAGCTCCCCGGGCACTAAAGCTTTCTTT.

The gene calls are TRBV6-5 and TRBJ1-5, with D perhaps matching TRBD1 (5 bases). V dropped 4 bases and J dropped 0 bases, with 10 bases sitting between them. CDR1 MNHEY and CDR2 SVGAGI come from the germline V gene. The CDR3 is 15 residues long. The CDR3 is CASSFGADSNQPQHF. DNA of the CDR3: TGTGCCAGCAGTTTCGGGGCGGATAGCAATCAGCCCCAGCATTTT.

This chain links TRBV10-1 with TRBJ2-7; D remains unclear. CDR1 and CDR2 from the germline V gene are WNHNN and SYGVQD (reference sequence). V lost 0 bases and J 6 bases, leaving 6 bases between the germline ends. The CDR3 extends over 12 amino acids. CDR3 in amino acids: CASSESRSEQYF. In DNA, the CDR3 is TGCGCCAGCAGTGAGTCACGGAGCGAGCAGTACTTC.

This clonotype was seen ten or more times. The chain carries TRBV11-2 and TRBJ2-3; D unresolved. The CDR3 contains 13 residues. Trimming shortened V by 3 bases and J by 5 bases, and 9 bases separated the two germline ends. Germline V gives CDR1 SGHAT, CDR2 FQNNGV. CDR3 region: CASSFRSGDTQYF. CDR3 DNA sequence: TGTGCCAGCAGCTTTAGATCGGGAGATACGCAGTATTTT.

This clonotype was seen ten or more times. This rearrangement joins TRBV12-3 or TRBV12-4 to TRBJ2-7; 7 bases align to TRBD2. CDR3 size: 13 residues. The J segment lost 1 base and the V segment lost 6 bases, leaving 3 bases of the junction unmatched. The CDR3 protein is CASRGGESYEQYF. In DNA, the CDR3 is TGTGCCAGCAGGGGGGGGGAATCCTACGAGCAGTACTTC.